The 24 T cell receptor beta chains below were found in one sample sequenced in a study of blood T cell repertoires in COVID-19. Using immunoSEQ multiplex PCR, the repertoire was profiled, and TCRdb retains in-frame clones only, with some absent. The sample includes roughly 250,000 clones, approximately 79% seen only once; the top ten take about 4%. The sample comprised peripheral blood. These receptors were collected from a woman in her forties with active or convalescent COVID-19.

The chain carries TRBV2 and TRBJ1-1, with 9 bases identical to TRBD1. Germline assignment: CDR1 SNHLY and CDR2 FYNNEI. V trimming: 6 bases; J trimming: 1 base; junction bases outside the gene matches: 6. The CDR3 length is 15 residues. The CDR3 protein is CASSPDRGGNTEAFF. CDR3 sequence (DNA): TGTGCCAGCAGCCCGGACAGGGGAGGGAACACTGAAGCTTTCTTT.

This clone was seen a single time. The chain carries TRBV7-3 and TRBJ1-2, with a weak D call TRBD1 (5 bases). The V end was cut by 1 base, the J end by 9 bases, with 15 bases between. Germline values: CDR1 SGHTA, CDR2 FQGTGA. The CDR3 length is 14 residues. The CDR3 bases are TGTGCCAGCAGCTTAAGGCAGGGTTACAGCCGCTACACCTTC. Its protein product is CASSLRQGYSRYTF. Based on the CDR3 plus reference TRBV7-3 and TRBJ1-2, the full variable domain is GAGVSQTPSNKVTEKGKYVELRCDPISGHTALYWYRQSLGQGPEFLIYFQGTGAADDSGLPNDRFFAVRPEGSVSTLKIQRTERGDSAVYLCASSLRQGYSRYTFGSGTRLTVV.

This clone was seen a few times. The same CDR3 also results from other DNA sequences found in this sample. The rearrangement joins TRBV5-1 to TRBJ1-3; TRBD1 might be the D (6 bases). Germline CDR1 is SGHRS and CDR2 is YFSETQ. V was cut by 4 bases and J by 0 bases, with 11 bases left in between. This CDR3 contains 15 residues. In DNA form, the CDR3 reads TGCGCCAGCAGCAGGGACACCTCCTCTGGAAACACCATATATTTT. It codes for CASSRDTSSGNTIYF.

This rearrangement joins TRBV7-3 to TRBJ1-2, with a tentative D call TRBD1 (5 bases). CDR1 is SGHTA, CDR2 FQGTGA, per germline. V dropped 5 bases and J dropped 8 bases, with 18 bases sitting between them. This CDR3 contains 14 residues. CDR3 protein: CASSPRGRGEGYTF. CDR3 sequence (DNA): TGTGCCAGCAGCCCCCGCGGGAGGGGAGAAGGCTACACCTTC.

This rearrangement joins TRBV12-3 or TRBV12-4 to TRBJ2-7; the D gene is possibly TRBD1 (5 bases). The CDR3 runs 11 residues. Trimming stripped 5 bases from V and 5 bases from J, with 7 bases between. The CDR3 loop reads CASSQGDEQYV. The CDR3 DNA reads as TGTGCCAGCAGTCAGGGTGACGAGCAGTACGTC.

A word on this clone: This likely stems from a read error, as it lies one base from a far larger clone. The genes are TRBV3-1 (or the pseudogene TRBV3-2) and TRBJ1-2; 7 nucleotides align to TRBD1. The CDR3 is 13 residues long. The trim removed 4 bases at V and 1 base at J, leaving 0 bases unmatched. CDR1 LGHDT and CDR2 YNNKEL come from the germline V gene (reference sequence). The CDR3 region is CASSRDSNYGYTF. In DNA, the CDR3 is TGTGCCAGCAGCCGGGACAGTAACTATGGCTACACCTTC.

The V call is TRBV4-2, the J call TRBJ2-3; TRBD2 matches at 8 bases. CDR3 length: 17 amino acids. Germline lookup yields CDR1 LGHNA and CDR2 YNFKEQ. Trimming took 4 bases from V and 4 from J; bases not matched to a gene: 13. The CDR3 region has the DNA TGTGCCAGCAGCCCCGGAGTAACGGGAGGGGCCGCAGATACGCAGTATTTT. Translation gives CASSPGVTGGAADTQYF.

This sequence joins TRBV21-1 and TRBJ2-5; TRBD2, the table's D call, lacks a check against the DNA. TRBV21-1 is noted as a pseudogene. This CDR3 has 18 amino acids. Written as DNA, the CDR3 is TGTGCCAGCAGCGTAACGACTAGTCTTGGGTATTGGCGAGAGACCCAGTACTTC. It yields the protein CASSVTTSLGYWRETQYF.

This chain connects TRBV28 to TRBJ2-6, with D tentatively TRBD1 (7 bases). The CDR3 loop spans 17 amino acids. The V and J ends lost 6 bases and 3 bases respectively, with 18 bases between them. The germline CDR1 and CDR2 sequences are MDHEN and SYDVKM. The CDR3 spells CASRPTSGGGGANVLTF. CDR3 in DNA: TGTGCCAGCAGACCCACTTCAGGGGGAGGTGGGGCCAACGTCCTGACTTTC.

In DNA, the CDR3 is TGTGCCAGCAGCTTAAACAGCGGGGGCACAGATACGCAGTATTTT. As protein: CASSLNSGGTDTQYF. The V gene is TRBV7-2, the J gene TRBJ2-3, with 7 bases fitting TRBD2. The V and J ends lost 2 bases and 1 base, in that order; junction bases with no gene match: 3. The CDR3 loop spans 15 amino acids. The germline gives CDR1 SGHTA, CDR2 FQGNSA.

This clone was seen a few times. CDR3 loop: CASSLTSGQETQYF. DNA for the CDR3: TGTGCCAGCAGCTTGACTAGCGGGCAAGAGACCCAGTACTTC. The chain has TRBV7-3 and TRBJ2-5; TRBD2 matches 10 bases. Per the germline V gene, CDR1 is SGHTA and CDR2 is FQGTGA. CDR3 length: 14 amino acids. The V and J ends lost 3 bases and 2 bases, in that order; junction bases with no gene match: 0.

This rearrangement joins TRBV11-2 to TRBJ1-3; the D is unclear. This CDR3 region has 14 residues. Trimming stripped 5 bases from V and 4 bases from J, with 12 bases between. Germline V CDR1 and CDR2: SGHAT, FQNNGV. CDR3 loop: CASSKRREGNTIYF. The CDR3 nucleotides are TGTGCCAGCAGCAAGAGACGGGAGGGAAACACCATATATTTT.

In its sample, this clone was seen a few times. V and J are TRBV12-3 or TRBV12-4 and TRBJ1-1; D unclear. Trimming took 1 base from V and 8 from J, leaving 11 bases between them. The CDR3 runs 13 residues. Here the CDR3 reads CASSLVEVPEAFF. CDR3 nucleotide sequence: TGTGCCAGCAGTTTAGTTGAGGTCCCCGAAGCTTTCTTT.

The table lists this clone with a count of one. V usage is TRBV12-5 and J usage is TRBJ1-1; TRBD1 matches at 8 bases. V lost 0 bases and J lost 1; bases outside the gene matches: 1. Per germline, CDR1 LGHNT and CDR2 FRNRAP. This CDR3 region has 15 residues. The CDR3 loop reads CASGLVTGGNTEAFF. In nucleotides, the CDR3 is TGTGCTAGTGGTTTGGTAACAGGGGGGAACACTGAAGCTTTCTTT.

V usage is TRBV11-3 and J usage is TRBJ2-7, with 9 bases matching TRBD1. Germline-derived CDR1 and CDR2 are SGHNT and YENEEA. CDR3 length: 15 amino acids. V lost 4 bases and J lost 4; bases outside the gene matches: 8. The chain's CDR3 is CASSSQPGQGYEQYF. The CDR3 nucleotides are TGTGCCAGCAGCTCACAACCGGGACAGGGTTACGAGCAGTACTTC.

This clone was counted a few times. The chain's CDR3 is CATGTGGSEKLFF. The DNA of the CDR3 is TGTGCCACCGGGACAGGGGGGAGCGAAAAACTGTTTTTT. This rearrangement joins TRBV27 to TRBJ1-4; TRBD1 agrees at 11 bases. V lost 10 bases and J lost 8; bases outside the gene matches: 6. CDR1 is MNHEY, CDR2 SMNVEV, per germline (reference sequence). The CDR3 consists of 13 residues.

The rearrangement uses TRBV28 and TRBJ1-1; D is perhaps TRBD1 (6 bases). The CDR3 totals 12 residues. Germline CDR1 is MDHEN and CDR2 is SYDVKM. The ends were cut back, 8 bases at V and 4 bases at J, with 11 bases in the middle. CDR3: CASSGGLTEAFF. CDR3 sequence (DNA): TGTGCCAGCTCGGGGGGGCTCACTGAAGCTTTCTTT. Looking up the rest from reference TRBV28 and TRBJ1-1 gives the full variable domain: DVKVTQSSRYLVKRTGEKVFLECVQDMDHENMFWYRQDPGLGLRLIYFSYDVKMKEKGDIPEGYSVSREKKERFSLILESASTNQTSMYLCASSGGLTEAFFGQGTRLTVV.

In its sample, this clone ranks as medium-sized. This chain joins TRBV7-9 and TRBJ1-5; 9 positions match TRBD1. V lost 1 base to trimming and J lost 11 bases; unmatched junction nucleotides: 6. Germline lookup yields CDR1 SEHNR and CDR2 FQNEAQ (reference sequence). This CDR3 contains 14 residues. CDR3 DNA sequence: TGTGCCAGCAGCTTAGTGGGGGGGACAGGGACCCAGCATTTT. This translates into CASSLVGGTGTQHF.

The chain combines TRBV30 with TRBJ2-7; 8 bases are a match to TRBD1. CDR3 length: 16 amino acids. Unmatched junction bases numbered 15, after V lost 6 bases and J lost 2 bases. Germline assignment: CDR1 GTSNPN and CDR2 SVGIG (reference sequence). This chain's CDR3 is CACKRIRGTGAYEQYF. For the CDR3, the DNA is TGTGCCTGCAAACGCATTCGGGGGACAGGTGCCTACGAGCAGTACTTC.

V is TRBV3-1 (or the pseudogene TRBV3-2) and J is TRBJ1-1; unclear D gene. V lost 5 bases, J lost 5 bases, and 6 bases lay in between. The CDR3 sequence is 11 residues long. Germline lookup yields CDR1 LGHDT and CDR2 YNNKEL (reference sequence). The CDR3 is CASSAGTEAFF. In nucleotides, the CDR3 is TGTGCCAGCAGCGCCGGGACTGAAGCTTTCTTT.

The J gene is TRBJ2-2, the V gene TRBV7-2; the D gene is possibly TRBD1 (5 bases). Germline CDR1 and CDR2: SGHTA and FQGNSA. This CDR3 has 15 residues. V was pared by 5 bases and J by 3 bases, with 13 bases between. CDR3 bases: TGTGCCAGCAGCCCTCGACAGCTTTACACCGGGGAGCTGTTTTTT. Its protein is CASSPRQLYTGELFF.

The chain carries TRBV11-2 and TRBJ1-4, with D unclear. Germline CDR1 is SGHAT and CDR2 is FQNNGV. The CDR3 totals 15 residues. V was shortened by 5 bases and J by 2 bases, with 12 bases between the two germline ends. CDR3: CASSAIKSTNEKLFF. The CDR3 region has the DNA TGTGCCAGCAGCGCGATAAAAAGCACTAATGAAAAACTGTTTTTT.

For the CDR3, the DNA is TGCGCCAGCAGCTCGGACAGTCTGTATGGCTACACCTTC. Protein sequence: CASSSDSLYGYTF. The V gene is TRBV5-1, the J gene TRBJ1-2; tentatively, D is TRBD1 (6 bases). This CDR3 region has 13 residues. The V gene lost 3 bases and the J gene lost 5 bases, with 11 bases spanning the gap. CDR1 is SGHRS and CDR2 is YFSETQ in the germline V gene.

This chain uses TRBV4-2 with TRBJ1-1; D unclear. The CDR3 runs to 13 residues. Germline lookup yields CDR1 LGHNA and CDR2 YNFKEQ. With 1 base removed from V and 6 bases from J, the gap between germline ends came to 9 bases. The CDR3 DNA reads TGTGCCAGCAGCCAAGGGAGACTATCTGAAGCTTTCTTT. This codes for CASSQGRLSEAFF.